The clone carrying this TCR beta chain showed up just once. Antigen unknown. These data belong to a study of cytomegalovirus exposure and HLA in healthy donors. Study results and caveats: Equally common other TCR beta chains were less clonally expanded than HLA-associated ones, a later analysis found.

Primers: 60 Vbeta forward and 13 Jbeta reverse. Measured with immunoSEQ multiplex PCR; TCRdb has only the in-frame clones, and not every one. The sample shows about 98,000 clones, about 80% of them seen only once. The CDR3 loop spans 18 amino acids. Germline-derived CDR1 and CDR2 are MNHEY and SMNVEV (reference sequence). V dropped 5 bases and J dropped 6; count of bases not matched to a gene: 16. The specimen was PBMCs. The TCR was taken from a man aged 18 to 29 in good health and CMV-seropositive. The rearrangement joins TRBV27 to TRBJ2-5, with 12 bases aligning to TRBD2. CDR3 protein: CASSPLELAGGKIKTQYF. In DNA, the CDR3 is TGTGCCAGCAGTCCTCTCGAACTAGCGGGGGGCAAAATAAAGACCCAGTACTTC.